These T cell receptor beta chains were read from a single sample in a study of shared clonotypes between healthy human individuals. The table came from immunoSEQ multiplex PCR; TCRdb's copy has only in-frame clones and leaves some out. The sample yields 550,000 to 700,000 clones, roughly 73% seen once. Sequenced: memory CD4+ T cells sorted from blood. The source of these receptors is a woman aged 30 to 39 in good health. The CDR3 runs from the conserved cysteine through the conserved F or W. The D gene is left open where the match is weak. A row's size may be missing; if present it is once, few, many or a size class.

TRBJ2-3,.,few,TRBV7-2,CASSNSALLSDTQYF,TGTGCCAGCAGCAATAGCGCACTATTGTCAGATACGCAGTATTTT
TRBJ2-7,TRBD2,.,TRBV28,CASSGGTPYEQYF,TGTGCCAGCTCCGGGGGGACCCCCTACGAGCAGTACTTC
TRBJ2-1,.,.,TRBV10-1,CASRGNFRDNSYNEQFF,TGCGCCAGCAGAGGAAACTTCCGGGACAACTCCTACAATGAGCAGTTCTTC
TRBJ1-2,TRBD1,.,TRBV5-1,CASSLGDRDRNGYTF,TGCGCCAGCAGCTTGGGAGACCGGGACAGGAATGGCTACACCTTC
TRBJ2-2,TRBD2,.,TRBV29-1,CSVDVGGMWPGELFF,TGCAGCGTTGATGTGGGAGGGATGTGGCCCGGGGAGCTGTTTTTT
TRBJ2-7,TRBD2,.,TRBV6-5,CASIPGAGGGYEQYF,TGTGCCAGCATCCCCGGGGCGGGAGGTGGCTACGAGCAGTACTTC
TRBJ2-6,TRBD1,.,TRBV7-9,CASSPRGQDLSGANVLTF,TGTGCCAGCAGCCCCAGGGGACAGGACCTCTCTGGGGCCAACGTCCTGACTTTC
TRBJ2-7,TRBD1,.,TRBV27,CASSSGQGILGQYF,TGTGCCAGCAGTTCGGGACAGGGCATCCTGGGGCAGTACTTC
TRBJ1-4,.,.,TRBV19,CASSGQLREKLFF,TGTGCCAGTAGCGGACAGCTCCGGGAAAAACTGTTTTTT
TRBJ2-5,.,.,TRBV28,CASSSGPPQETQYF,TGTGCCAGCAGTTCCGGACCGCCCCAAGAGACCCAGTACTTC
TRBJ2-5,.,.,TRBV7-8,CASSPGTREETQYF,TGTGCCAGCAGCCCCGGGACTCGGGAAGAGACCCAGTACTTC
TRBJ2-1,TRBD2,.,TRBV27,CASSGREGQNEQFF,TGTGCCAGCAGTGGGAGGGAGGGCCAAAATGAGCAGTTCTTC
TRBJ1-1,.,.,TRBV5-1,CASSPLGANTEAFF,TGCGCCAGCAGCCCACTTGGGGCTAACACTGAAGCTTTCTTT
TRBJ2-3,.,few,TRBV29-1,CSVASRADTQYF,TGCAGCGTTGCTTCAAGGGCAGATACGCAGTATTTT
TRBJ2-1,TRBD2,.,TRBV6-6,CASSYSGGSTYNEQFF,TGTGCCAGCAGTTACTCAGGCGGGAGTACCTACAATGAGCAGTTCTTC
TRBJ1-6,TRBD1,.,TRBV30,CAWTGQGRTPLHF,TGTGCCTGGACTGGACAGGGGAGGACACCCCTCCACTTT
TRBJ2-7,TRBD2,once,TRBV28,CASTFHSGSYEQYF,TGTGCCAGCACCTTCCATAGCGGGAGCTACGAGCAGTACTTC
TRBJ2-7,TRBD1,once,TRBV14,CASSRSRDRRRTYEQYF,TGTGCCAGCAGCCGAAGCCGGGACAGGAGAAGGACCTACGAGCAGTACTTC
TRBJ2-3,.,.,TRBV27,CASSAEDKLTDTQYF,TGTGCCAGCAGTGCGGAGGACAAGCTCACAGATACGCAGTATTTT
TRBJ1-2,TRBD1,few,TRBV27,CASSLQGQEGYGYTF,TGTGCCAGCAGTTTACAGGGACAGGAAGGCTATGGCTACACCTTC
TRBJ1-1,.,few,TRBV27,CASSVGLINTEAFF,TGTGCCAGCAGTGTGGGACTGATCAACACTGAAGCTTTCTTT
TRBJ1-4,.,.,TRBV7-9,CASSLLAEKLFF,TGTGCCAGCAGCTTATTGGCTGAAAAACTGTTTTTT
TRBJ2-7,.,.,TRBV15,CATSRDSGPLSSYEQYF,TGTGCCACCAGCAGAGACTCCGGTCCCTTGAGCTCCTACGAGCAGTACTTC
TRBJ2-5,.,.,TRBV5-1,CASSKDWEGTQYF,TGCGCCAGCAGCAAGGACTGGGAAGGAACCCAGTACTTC
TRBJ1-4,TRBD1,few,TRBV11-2,CASSPQTGTTGKLFF,TGTGCCAGCAGCCCGCAGACAGGGACTACGGGAAAACTGTTTTTT
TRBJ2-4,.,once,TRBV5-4,CASSPRTAKNIQYF,TGTGCCAGCAGCCCTCGGACAGCCAAAAACATTCAGTACTTC
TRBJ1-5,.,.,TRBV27,CASSSVGLNQPQHF,TGTGCCAGCAGTAGTGTAGGCCTCAATCAGCCCCAGCATTTT
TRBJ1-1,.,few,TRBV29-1,CSVEVDREAFF,TGCAGCGTTGAAGTGGACAGAGAAGCTTTCTTT
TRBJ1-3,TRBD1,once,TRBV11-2,CASSPWDRGTGNTIYF,TGTGCCAGCAGCCCCTGGGACAGGGGGACTGGAAACACCATATATTTT
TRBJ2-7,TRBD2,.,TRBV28,CASRTTARISGNGYEQYF,TGTGCCAGCAGGACTACAGCCCGGATTAGCGGGAACGGATACGAGCAGTACTTC
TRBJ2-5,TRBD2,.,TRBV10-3,CAISVASGRFEETQYF,TGTGCCATCAGTGTGGCTAGCGGGAGATTCGAAGAGACCCAGTACTTC
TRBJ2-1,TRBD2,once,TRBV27,CASSLSIPLAGLSSYNEQFF,TGTGCCAGCAGTTTATCGATCCCACTAGCGGGGTTAAGCTCCTACAATGAGCAGTTCTTC
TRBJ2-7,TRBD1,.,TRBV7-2,CASSHQDRGYEQYF,TGTGCCAGCAGCCACCAGGACAGGGGCTACGAGCAGTACTTC
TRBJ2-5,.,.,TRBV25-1,CASSEDTETQYF,TGTGCCAGCAGTGAAGATACAGAGACCCAGTACTTC
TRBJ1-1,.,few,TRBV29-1,CSVEEGGRVKTEAFF,TGCAGCGTTGAAGAAGGTGGCAGGGTTAAGACTGAAGCTTTCTTT
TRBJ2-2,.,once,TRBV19,CASSPTQGTGELFF,TGTGCCAGTAGTCCAACCCAGGGTACCGGGGAGCTGTTTTTT
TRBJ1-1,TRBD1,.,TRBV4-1,CASSLMTGDHTEAFF,TGCGCCAGCAGCCTAATGACAGGGGATCACACTGAAGCTTTCTTT
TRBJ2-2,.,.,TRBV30,CAWSSPVTPGTGELFF,TGTGCCTGGAGTTCCCCGGTCACACCCGGCACCGGGGAGCTGTTTTTT
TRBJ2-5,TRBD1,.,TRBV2,CASSGQEETQYF,TGTGCCAGCTCGGGACAGGAGGAGACCCAGTACTTC
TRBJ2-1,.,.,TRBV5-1,CASSLSSGSYNEQFF,TGCGCCAGCAGCTTGAGTAGCGGCAGCTACAATGAGCAGTTCTTC
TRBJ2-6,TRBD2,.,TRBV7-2,CASSSSGIGANVLTF,TGTGCCAGCAGCTCTAGCGGGATTGGGGCCAACGTCCTGACTTTC
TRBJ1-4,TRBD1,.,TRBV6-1,CASIGTGGEKLFF,TGTGCCAGCATTGGGACAGGAGGCGAAAAACTGTTTTTT